These 10 T cell receptor beta chains came from one sample sequenced in a study of beta chain features in type 1 diabetes (dated by TCRdb to between 2018 and 2020). Overall results and qualifications from the work: Type 1 diabetes patients showed a moderate but significant shortening of TCRB CDR3 length in all four CD4+ subsets.

Library prep was done by the immunoSEQ multiplex PCR assay. All of the isolated RNA was reverse transcribed with the High Capacity cDNA Reverse Transcription Kit, so expressed TCRB transcripts were sequenced. TCRdb retrieved this table from immuneACCESS and kept in-frame rearrangements only. Not all clones are present; in checked studies, unresolved V genes account for under half, and no reason is known for the remainder. Here the sample has more than 250,000 clones; 15% occur a single time. The top ten hold around 0.015% of the sample. Their target antigens are unknown. The material sequenced was naive CD4+ T cells from blood. In the paper's terms, the cell subset or site label means: true naive CD4+ T cells. These receptors all come from a man aged 18 to 35 with type 1 diabetes.

The chain recombines TRBV28 with TRBJ2-1; possible D gene TRBD2, 5 bases. V lost 3 bases and J 5 bases, leaving 8 bases between the germline ends. CDR1 and CDR2 from the germline V gene are MDHEN and SYDVKM. The CDR3 totals 13 residues. The CDR3 region is CASSLGVNNEQFF. The CDR3 DNA sequence: TGTGCCAGCAGTTTGGGAGTCAACAATGAGCAGTTCTTC.

The chain carries TRBV4-1 and TRBJ2-1, with D uncertain. CDR3 length equals 10 residues. Germline CDR1 is MGHRA and CDR2 is YSYEKL. The V gene lost 8 bases and the J gene lost 10 bases, with 9 bases spanning the gap. The CDR3 DNA sequence: TGCGCCAGCGGCGACTCCGAGCAGTTCTTC. Protein product: CASGDSEQFF.

Turning to this clone: The same CDR3 can be traced to other DNA sequences in this sample. The V gene is TRBV29-1, the J gene TRBJ2-3, with 8 nucleotides matching TRBD2. The CDR3 totals 13 residues. V dropped 4 bases and J dropped 2; count of bases not matched to a gene: 2. The germline V gene has CDR1 SQVTM and CDR2 ANQGSEA. CDR3 sequence reads: CSVAGLVTDTQYF. The CDR3 DNA reads TGCAGCGTTGCGGGACTAGTCACAGATACGCAGTATTTT.

This clone was seen a few times. This sequence joins TRBV28 and TRBJ2-5, with D possibly TRBD2 on 6 matching bases. The CDR3 has 13 residues. Germline V gene sequence: CDR1 MDHEN, CDR2 SYDVKM. Deletions cut 8 bases from V and 2 bases from J, with 12 bases between. CDR3 bases: TGTGCCAGCGGAGGGACGGGTCAAGAGACCCAGTACTTC. Translating gives CASGGTGQETQYF.

This clone was seen a handful of times. The V call is TRBV6-5, the J call TRBJ2-3; TRBD2 matches 8 bases. Germline CDR1 reads MNHEY; CDR2 reads SVGAGI. With V trimmed by 2 bases and J by 5 bases, 3 bases remained unmatched. This CDR3 spans 14 amino acids. The CDR3 reads CASSYVAGLDTQYF. As DNA, the CDR3 is TGTGCCAGCAGTTACGTAGCGGGGTTAGATACGCAGTATTTT.

The V and J genes are TRBV9 and TRBJ2-5, with a tentative D call TRBD2 (7 bases). V lost 0 bases, J lost 1 base, and 10 bases lay in between. Germline V lookup: CDR1 SGDLS, CDR2 YYNGEE. The CDR3 loop spans 15 amino acids. The CDR3 DNA reads as TGTGCCAGCAGCGTAGCGGGGGGCATCCAAGAGACCCAGTACTTC. Its translation is CASSVAGGIQETQYF.

The genes are TRBV4-3 and TRBJ1-2; D might be TRBD1 (6 bases). This CDR3 is 16 amino acids long. Germline loops: CDR1 LGHNA, CDR2 YSLEER. Trimming shortened V by 0 bases and J by 5 bases, and 16 bases separated the two germline ends. The CDR3 spells CASSQEGNSQGYGYTF. The CDR3 region has the DNA TGCGCCAGCAGCCAAGAGGGGAACAGCCAGGGGTATGGCTACACCTTC.

J is TRBJ2-7 and V is TRBV6-6; TRBD1 aligns across 8 bases. The CDR3 loop spans 15 amino acids. Germline CDR1 is MNHNY and CDR2 is SVGAGI (reference sequence). J was trimmed by 3 bases and V by 0 bases; bases with no gene match: 4. The CDR3 DNA is TGTGCCAGCAGTTACTCTCAGGGGGCTAGCTACGAGCAGTACTTC. It is translated as CASSYSQGASYEQYF.

The V and J genes are TRBV6-5 and TRBJ1-2, with D hard to call. The length of the CDR3 is 13 residues. V shed 5 bases and J shed 3 bases, with 10 bases lying between them. Looked up from germline, CDR1 is MNHEY and CDR2 is SVGAGI. The CDR3 here is CASSPREDYGYTF. The CDR3 DNA reads TGTGCCAGCAGTCCCCGGGAGGACTATGGCTACACCTTC.

This clone has only a few counts. The chain carries TRBV9 and TRBJ2-3, with 8 bases fitting TRBD2. V was clipped by 4 bases and J by 0 bases; unmatched bases: 4. Germline CDR1 and CDR2: SGDLS and YYNGEE. The CDR3 loop spans 15 amino acids. The CDR3 DNA follows: TGTGCCAGCAGCATTAGCGGGGCTAGCACAGATACGCAGTATTTT. Protein product: CASSISGASTDTQYF.